This paragraph reports one T cell receptor beta chain. The clone's antigen remains unknown. Base-call qualities are not available, and no considerably larger clone is one nucleotide away. CDR1 is given as LNHDA and CDR2 as SQIVND, both from the germline V gene (reference sequence). V drops 3 bases and J drops 5 bases, leaving 11 bases in between. The CDR3 starts with the cysteine, ends with the valine, and has 13 residues. The read is trimmed to its CDR3 DNA, 39 bases read in frame from base 1. TCRbeta CDR3 regions were amplified from genomic DNA by means of the immunoSEQ Assay, a bias-controlled multiplex PCR. For the original study's pipeline: The number of nucleated cells in each sample was estimated from the amplification of reference gene primers within the assay. To quantify the absolute abundance of each unique TCRbeta CDR3 rearrangement, sequence reads were collapsed and filtered. For each sample, productive Simpson clonality was calculated as the square root of Simpson's diversity index over productive rearrangements. The immuneACCESS repertoire file appears here via TCRdb, limited to in-frame rearrangements. These files lack a portion of the clones; in checked studies, under half of the deficit traces to unresolved V genes, and the cause of the others is not known. V, J and clone size were drawn from that table, and D and trimming were deduced from the DNA. The sample table holds roughly 170,000 clones, of which 88% were seen once. The top ten constitute around a quarter of the sample.

This entry belongs to a study of blood T cell repertoires in COVID-19 (dated by TCRdb to the early 2020s). Background for the entire study: The collaborator samples originated in the United States, Italy and Spain and spanned the acute and convalescent phases of COVID-19. The prospective study material was composed of cDNA or gDNA derived from T cells, B-cell-depleted T cells, or PBMCs. Deeply sampled blood TCRbeta repertoires from subjects exposed to, actively infected with, or recovered from COVID-19 were included in the dataset. The repertoires were made available in a free public database intended to serve as a resource for research on the immune response to SARS-CoV-2. Samples came from the ongoing ImmuneRACE study (first 160 participants) plus 1,254 subjects from 6 global collaborators. Nearly every sample came with metadata listing a de-identified subject ID, COVID-19 status, age in years and sex. Where available, HLA class I and class II types were obtained from metadata supplied by the sample provider rather than from assay-based typing.

What the research found in general, with its limitations: The quantity of clinical and demographic metadata differed by source and by participant and was supplied without curation.

The collaborating institutions used their own protocols to collect whole blood in K2EDTA tubes. For TCRbeta analysis, collaborator samples were shipped as frozen whole blood, as isolated PBMCs, or as DNA extracted from either sample type. The sequence was obtained from a man aged 55-75 years with acute or convalescent COVID-19. In this chain, TRBV19 is recombined with TRBJ2-7; TRBD1 is perhaps the D gene, given 6 matching bases. The specimen was peripheral blood. The sequenced DNA is TGTGCCAGTAGTATGATCCCAGGGGACGAGCAGTACGTC. This yields the protein CASSMIPGDEQYV.